This T cell receptor beta chain was sequenced in a study of blood T cell repertoires in COVID-19. Study summary: The United States, Italy and Spain supplied acute and convalescent COVID-19 samples. T cells, B-cell-depleted T cells, or PBMCs supplied cDNA or gDNA.

The CDR3 consists of 15 residues. Germline V gene sequence: CDR1 MRHNA, CDR2 SNTAGT. The V gene end was trimmed by 9 bases and the J gene end by 6 bases; junction bases not matched to a gene: 12. In Seattle, patients joined the study during active infection and were tracked longitudinally. As handled by the study authors: From reference gene primer amplification, estimates of nucleated cell counts were derived. Some clones are missing from TCRdb's copy, which holds only in-frame ones; the method was immunoSEQ multiplex PCR. For V, J and clone size, that table is used; D and trimming come from the DNA. The data show hundreds of thousands of clones, roughly nine tenths seen once.

The sequence came from a woman between 45 and 60 years old with COVID-19, enrolled during active disease. The source material was peripheral blood. V gene TRBV6-4 combines with J gene TRBJ2-1; 9 bases are shared with TRBD1. In nucleotides, the CDR3 is TGTGCCAGACTTCTACCGGGACAGGGCAGCAATGAGCAGTTCTTC. Translating it yields CARLLPGQGSNEQFF.